A selection of T cell receptor beta chains follows, all from one sample in a study of shared clonotypes between healthy human individuals. Sequenced by immunoSEQ multiplex PCR; TCRdb stores in-frame clones only, minus some. The table lists about 2 million clones, approximately 95% of them singletons. Sequencing was carried out using naive CD8+ T cells sorted from blood. The receptors shown here come from a man in his late teens or twenties in good health. CDR3s include the opening cysteine and the closing phenylalanine or tryptophan. The order of the fields is V gene, D gene, clone size, J gene, CDR3 protein, CDR3 DNA. D genes are given only for firm matches. Clone size is stated in some rows and not others, as once, few, many or a class when expanded.

v_gene: TRBV27; d_gene: -; abundance: once; j_gene: TRBJ1-2; CDR3aa: CASSLSQRSNYGYTF; CDR3nt: TGTGCCAGCAGTTTAAGTCAGAGGTCTAACTATGGCTACACCTTC
v_gene: TRBV30; d_gene: -; abundance: -; j_gene: TRBJ2-7; CDR3aa: CAWIGGPYEQYF; CDR3nt: TGTGCCTGGATAGGGGGACCCTACGAGCAGTACTTC
v_gene: TRBV13; d_gene: -; abundance: -; j_gene: TRBJ1-2; CDR3aa: CASSLGGSNYGYTF; CDR3nt: TGTGCCAGCAGCTTGGGGGGATCTAACTATGGCTACACCTTC
v_gene: TRBV7-2; d_gene: TRBD2; abundance: -; j_gene: TRBJ2-7; CDR3aa: CASSSGLAGDEQYF; CDR3nt: TGTGCCAGCAGCTCGGGACTAGCGGGAGACGAGCAGTACTTC
v_gene: TRBV4-1; d_gene: -; abundance: -; j_gene: TRBJ2-7; CDR3aa: CASSQTGFYEQYF; CDR3nt: TGCGCCAGCAGCCAAACAGGGTTCTACGAGCAGTACTTC
v_gene: TRBV7-6; d_gene: -; abundance: -; j_gene: TRBJ1-1; CDR3aa: CASSSGEGTEAFF; CDR3nt: TGTGCCAGCAGCTCCGGGGAGGGCACTGAAGCTTTCTTT
v_gene: TRBV27; d_gene: -; abundance: -; j_gene: TRBJ2-1; CDR3aa: CASSSKGNGFHEQFF; CDR3nt: TGTGCCAGCAGTTCCAAGGGGAATGGGTTCCATGAGCAGTTCTTC
v_gene: TRBV29-1; d_gene: -; abundance: -; j_gene: TRBJ2-7; CDR3aa: CSATPRGAYEQYF; CDR3nt: TGCAGCGCCACGCCCAGGGGGGCCTACGAGCAGTACTTC
v_gene: TRBV7-3; d_gene: TRBD2; abundance: -; j_gene: TRBJ2-1; CDR3aa: CASSLFLLAGGENEQFF; CDR3nt: TGTGCCAGCAGCTTATTCCTGCTAGCGGGGGGCGAAAATGAGCAGTTCTTC
v_gene: TRBV7-9; d_gene: TRBD1; abundance: -; j_gene: TRBJ2-7; CDR3aa: CASSFWDSSYEQYF; CDR3nt: TGTGCCAGCAGCTTCTGGGACAGCTCCTACGAGCAGTACTTC
v_gene: TRBV7-2; d_gene: -; abundance: -; j_gene: TRBJ2-2; CDR3aa: CARPTPKAETGELFF; CDR3nt: TGTGCCAGACCCACTCCAAAGGCGGAAACCGGGGAGCTGTTTTTT
v_gene: TRBV10-2; d_gene: -; abundance: -; j_gene: TRBJ2-6; CDR3aa: CASSEKGSGANVLTF; CDR3nt: TGCGCCAGCAGTGAGAAAGGGTCAGGGGCCAACGTCCTGACTTTC
v_gene: TRBV7-9; d_gene: TRBD1; abundance: once; j_gene: TRBJ2-1; CDR3aa: CASSLVMGQTNEQFF; CDR3nt: TGTGCCAGCAGCTTAGTGATGGGACAGACCAATGAGCAGTTCTTC
v_gene: TRBV28; d_gene: -; abundance: once; j_gene: TRBJ2-1; CDR3aa: CASSFKVSRSGEQFF; CDR3nt: TGTGCCAGCAGTTTCAAGGTTTCTAGGTCGGGTGAGCAGTTCTTC
v_gene: TRBV4-1; d_gene: -; abundance: -; j_gene: TRBJ2-3; CDR3aa: CASSQSITTDTQYF; CDR3nt: TGCGCCAGCAGCCAGAGTATCACAACAGATACGCAGTATTTT
v_gene: TRBV27; d_gene: -; abundance: -; j_gene: TRBJ2-7; CDR3aa: CASSLTWAGDHEQYF; CDR3nt: TGTGCCAGCAGTTTAACTTGGGCAGGGGACCACGAGCAGTACTTC
v_gene: TRBV4-1; d_gene: -; abundance: -; j_gene: TRBJ2-5; CDR3aa: CASSQVLARETQYF; CDR3nt: TGCGCCAGCAGCCAAGTACTAGCCAGAGAGACCCAGTACTTC
v_gene: TRBV11-2; d_gene: -; abundance: -; j_gene: TRBJ2-3; CDR3aa: CASSLGGLTDTQYF; CDR3nt: TGTGCCAGCAGCTTAGGGGGACTCACAGATACGCAGTATTTT
v_gene: TRBV2; d_gene: -; abundance: once; j_gene: TRBJ2-3; CDR3aa: CANNGDMTDTQYF; CDR3nt: TGTGCCAACAACGGGGATATGACAGATACGCAGTATTTT
v_gene: TRBV9; d_gene: TRBD2; abundance: -; j_gene: TRBJ2-3; CDR3aa: CASSVDSSGSTDTQYF; CDR3nt: TGTGCCAGCAGCGTAGACTCTAGCGGGAGCACAGATACGCAGTATTTT
v_gene: TRBV19; d_gene: TRBD2; abundance: -; j_gene: TRBJ2-7; CDR3aa: CASSISSGESYEQYF; CDR3nt: TGTGCCAGTAGTATATCAAGCGGGGAAAGCTACGAGCAGTACTTC
v_gene: TRBV4-1; d_gene: -; abundance: -; j_gene: TRBJ2-7; CDR3aa: CASSIRTGLLIYEQYF; CDR3nt: TGCGCCAGCAGCATCCGGACCGGACTTCTTATCTACGAGCAGTACTTC
v_gene: TRBV6-6; d_gene: -; abundance: -; j_gene: TRBJ2-1; CDR3aa: CASSYPATRNEQFF; CDR3nt: TGTGCCAGCAGTTACCCCGCCACCAGGAATGAGCAGTTCTTC
v_gene: TRBV15; d_gene: -; abundance: few; j_gene: TRBJ1-2; CDR3aa: CATPGQGNYGYTF; CDR3nt: TGTGCCACCCCCGGGCAGGGGAACTATGGCTACACCTTC
v_gene: TRBV6-1; d_gene: -; abundance: -; j_gene: TRBJ1-4; CDR3aa: CASSGVGAANEKLFF; CDR3nt: TGTGCCAGCAGTGGTGTGGGGGCAGCTAATGAAAAACTGTTTTTT
v_gene: TRBV5-4; d_gene: TRBD1; abundance: -; j_gene: TRBJ2-1; CDR3aa: CASSGRTGAGYNEQFF; CDR3nt: TGTGCCAGCAGCGGCCGGACAGGGGCAGGCTACAATGAGCAGTTCTTC
v_gene: TRBV11-2; d_gene: -; abundance: -; j_gene: TRBJ2-5; CDR3aa: CASSLLASEETQYF; CDR3nt: TGTGCCAGCAGCCTCCTAGCTAGCGAAGAGACCCAGTACTTC
v_gene: TRBV2; d_gene: TRBD2; abundance: -; j_gene: TRBJ2-1; CDR3aa: CASRGLANVYNEQFF; CDR3nt: TGTGCCAGCAGGGGACTAGCGAATGTATACAATGAGCAGTTCTTC
v_gene: TRBV2; d_gene: -; abundance: -; j_gene: TRBJ1-1; CDR3aa: CAGQGSRYAEAFF; CDR3nt: TGTGCCGGGCAGGGTTCAAGGTACGCTGAAGCTTTCTTT
v_gene: TRBV7-9; d_gene: -; abundance: -; j_gene: TRBJ1-2; CDR3aa: CASSPESFLGSDGYTF; CDR3nt: TGTGCCAGCAGCCCCGAATCATTTTTGGGTTCGGATGGCTACACCTTC
v_gene: TRBV7-7; d_gene: -; abundance: -; j_gene: TRBJ1-2; CDR3aa: CASSFPGLYGYTF; CDR3nt: TGTGCTAGCAGCTTCCCAGGTCTCTATGGCTACACCTTC
v_gene: TRBV6-1; d_gene: TRBD2; abundance: -; j_gene: TRBJ2-1; CDR3aa: CASRETSDYLNEQFF; CDR3nt: TGTGCCAGCAGGGAGACTAGCGACTACCTCAATGAGCAGTTCTTC
v_gene: TRBV7-9; d_gene: -; abundance: -; j_gene: TRBJ1-4; CDR3aa: CASSLEGEGEKLFF; CDR3nt: TGTGCCAGCAGCTTAGAGGGAGAGGGTGAAAAACTGTTTTTT
v_gene: TRBV9; d_gene: TRBD1; abundance: -; j_gene: TRBJ1-2; CDR3aa: CASSTGGNYGYTF; CDR3nt: TGTGCCAGCAGCACAGGGGGAAACTATGGCTACACCTTC